This is a list of T cell receptor beta chains from one sample in a study of vaccination and CD4 T cells after COVID-19. TCRdb analysed the PCR reads with MiXCR anew, one entry per CDR3 protein. The table shows fewer than 4,500 distinct CDR3 sequences, with roughly 26% occurring only once. What these receptors recognize is not known. The sequenced sample was CD4+ T cells from blood, cultured in vitro. The receptors were gathered from a human donor who had recovered from COVID-19. CDR3s include the opening cysteine and the closing phenylalanine or tryptophan. Each record gives: clone size, V gene, J gene, D gene, CDR3 DNA, CDR3 protein. D genes are given only for firm matches. Not all rows give a size; the values are once, few, many and, for expanded clones, a class.

size: NA
V: TRBV5-1
J: TRBJ2-3
D: TRBD2
DNA: TGCGCCAGCAGCTTAACTCCCGGGACTAGCGTTACTTCAGATACGCAGTATTTT
CDR3: CASSLTPGTSVTSDTQYF

size: NA
V: TRBV7-2
J: TRBJ2-3
D: TRBD2
DNA: TGTGCCAGCAGCTTAGTACTAGCGGGGGGGCCGGGAGATACGCAGTATTTT
CDR3: CASSLVLAGGPGDTQYF

size: few
V: TRBV20-1
J: TRBJ2-7
D: NA
DNA: TGCAGTGCCTACAGCCAGGGCAAGATATCCTACGAGCAGTACTTC
CDR3: CSAYSQGKISYEQYF

size: medium-sized
V: TRBV19
J: TRBJ1-1
D: TRBD1
DNA: TGTGCCAGCCACTGGGCAGGGGGTAGGGACACTGAAGCTTTCTTT
CDR3: CASHWAGGRDTEAFF

size: once
V: TRBV5-1
J: TRBJ2-3
D: TRBD1
DNA: TGCGCCAGCAGCTTGGTCGCTTTGACAGGGCCAGATACGCAGTATTTT
CDR3: CASSLVALTGPDTQYF

size: NA
V: TRBV5-1
J: TRBJ2-7
D: NA
DNA: TGCGCCAGCAGCCCCCGGGACAACGGGGACGAGCAGTACTTC
CDR3: CASSPRDNGDEQYF

size: medium-sized
V: TRBV30
J: TRBJ1-6
D: NA
DNA: TGTGCCTGGAGTGCGGCGGGGAAGAGTGACCTCCACTTT
CDR3: CAWSAAGKSDLHF

size: few
V: TRBV10-1
J: TRBJ1-1
D: NA
DNA: TGCGCCAGCAGTGAGGACAGGTATGCGAACACTGAAGCTTTCTTT
CDR3: CASSEDRYANTEAFF

size: once
V: TRBV29-1
J: TRBJ1-1
D: NA
DNA: TGCAGCGGCTACAGAGACATGAACACTGAAGCTTTCTTT
CDR3: CSGYRDMNTEAFF

size: NA
V: TRBV5-5
J: TRBJ1-2
D: TRBD1
DNA: TGTGCCAGCTCCGGGACAGGAGATAGTGGCTACACCTTC
CDR3: CASSGTGDSGYTF

size: once
V: TRBV19
J: TRBJ1-6
D: NA
DNA: TGTGCCAGTAGCATTACGGGGGAAAATTCACCCCTCCACTTT
CDR3: CASSITGENSPLHF

size: few
V: TRBV12-3/TRBV12-4
J: TRBJ2-1
D: NA
DNA: TGTGCCAGCAGCCCTCTACTAGGGGGTGAGCAGTTCTTC
CDR3: CASSPLLGGEQFF

size: medium-sized
V: TRBV7-3
J: TRBJ2-2
D: NA
DNA: TGTGCCAGCAGCTCATTCCCGGGAGCAAGGCACGGGGAGCTGTTTTTT
CDR3: CASSSFPGARHGELFF

size: few
V: TRBV29-1
J: TRBJ1-6
D: NA
DNA: TGCAGCGTTGGAGGCAGTAATAATTCACCCCTCCACTTT
CDR3: CSVGGSNNSPLHF

size: few
V: TRBV7-8
J: TRBJ1-4
D: NA
DNA: TGTGCCAGCAGCTTAGCAGGGCGGGGCGAAAAACTGTTTTTT
CDR3: CASSLAGRGEKLFF

size: few
V: TRBV4-1
J: TRBJ2-3
D: NA
DNA: TGCGCCAGCAGCCAAGATAAGTCGGGTGAAGCGCAGTATTTT
CDR3: CASSQDKSGEAQYF

size: NA
V: TRBV21-1
J: TRBJ1-1
D: NA
DNA: TGTGCCAGCAGTTCCGAGGCCCCAGAAACTGAAGCTTTCTTT
CDR3: CASSSEAPETEAFF

size: NA
V: TRBV7-2
J: TRBJ2-1
D: TRBD2
DNA: TGTGCCAGCAGCCCCCGGACTAGCGGTATTCACAATGAGCAGTTCTTC
CDR3: CASSPRTSGIHNEQFF

size: NA
V: TRBV12-3/TRBV12-4
J: TRBJ2-7
D: NA
DNA: TGTGCCAGCACAGGGGACGGGCCCTCCTACGAGCAGTACTTC
CDR3: CASTGDGPSYEQYF

size: NA
V: TRBV9
J: TRBJ2-5
D: TRBD2
DNA: TGTGCCAGCAGCGCTAGCGGGCGGGGAGGCGGAGAGACCCAGTACTTC
CDR3: CASSASGRGGGETQYF

size: few
V: TRBV20-1
J: TRBJ1-2
D: TRBD1
DNA: TGCAGTGCTAGGGGACAGGGGCCTTCCTATGGCTACACCTTC
CDR3: CSARGQGPSYGYTF

size: large
V: TRBV15
J: TRBJ1-2
D: TRBD1
DNA: TGTGCCACCAGCACTCCGGGACAGGGGGCGCGTGGCTACACCTTC
CDR3: CATSTPGQGARGYTF

size: NA
V: TRBV19
J: TRBJ2-5
D: TRBD2
DNA: TGTGCCAGTAGGGGACTAGCGGGGGGTGAGGAGACCCAGTACTTC
CDR3: CASRGLAGGEETQYF

size: NA
V: TRBV10-3
J: TRBJ2-2
D: NA
DNA: TGTGCCATCAGTGATAAGGCTGGCACCGGGGAGCTGTTTTTT
CDR3: CAISDKAGTGELFF